This T cell receptor beta chain comes out of a study of HIV-infected patients and healthy controls. Alpha and beta constant-region primers primed reverse transcription of 400 to 650 ng RNA. Alpha and beta chain libraries were made separately by chain-specific third strand synthesis with multiplexing indices. Each cDNA molecule was barcoded, and a single primer pair amplified each chain. The library had 12-nucleotide molecular identifiers formed by two random hexamers joined together. Using its own MiXCR run on the 5' RACE reads, TCRdb lists one record per CDR3 protein. Among 15,000 to 19,000 distinct CDR3 sequences, 7% were seen once, and the ten largest hold 7% to 10%. This CDR3 has 10 residues. CDR1 and CDR2 (germline): MDHEN, SYDVKM. All unsorted peripheral T cells were captured because whole blood was used without fractionation.

This chain uses TRBV28 with TRBJ2-1; D gene ambiguous. The receptor was derived from an adult in good health. Sequencing used blood. For the CDR3, the DNA is TGTGCTGGGGTACAAAATGAGCAGTTCTTC. Protein: CAGVQNEQFF.